This record covers a single T cell receptor (beta chain). This record belongs to a study of beta chain features in type 1 diabetes. Germline V gene data show CDR1 as SGHDN and CDR2 as FVKESK. V lost 10 bases and J lost 7; bases outside the gene matches: 8. There are 14 residues in the CDR3. Sequencing targeted expressed TCRB transcripts, as all isolated RNA had been reverse transcribed. TCRdb keeps only in-frame clones here, not all; method: immunoSEQ multiplex PCR. The table lists hundreds of thousands of clones, around 28% of them singletons. The sequence was collected from a man younger than 35 in good health. The rearrangement joins TRBV14 to TRBJ2-1; 12 nucleotides match TRBD2. The sequenced sample consisted of naive CD4+ T cells from blood. The CDR3 DNA follows: TGTGCCATCAGAAGACTAGCGGGAGATAATGAGCAGTTCTTC. It encodes CAIRRLAGDNEQFF.